This TCR beta chain is from a study of cytomegalovirus exposure and HLA in healthy donors (dated by TCRdb to 2016 to 2017). In terms of the full investigation: An earlier analysis of roughly 570 of the donors reported 250 to 300 Gb of sequence data and 95 million to 130 million unique TCR beta sequences obtained from roughly 180 million T cells. An early release that covered fewer than 800 HLA-typed donors contained approximately 300 gigabases of sequencing data and 85 million to 100 million unique TCR sequences. Among a few hundred genotyped donors of the cohort, an average of about 240,000 unique TCR beta nucleotide sequences were sequenced per donor, roughly 20% of them non-productive. Of the 300 to 450 genotyped donors, about 80% fell in the genetic ancestry cluster associated with self-reported Caucasian donors. The study aimed to test whether cataloging public T cell receptors could reveal signatures of past pathogen exposure. The T cell repertoires of some 670 subjects were profiled by immunosequencing and related to cytomegalovirus serostatus. The later analysis used no new phenotypic data to find candidate immune exposures, relying instead on TCR beta sequences and their occurrence across donors. To decide whether each TCR beta V gene segment behaved as functional or pseudogenic, an earlier analysis of approximately 590 of the donors relied on high-throughput TCR beta sequencing. Besides the first cohort of 500 to 700 subjects, a separate validation cohort made up of 120 different subjects was used. High-throughput TCR immunosequencing, statistical association of individual TCRs with disease status, and machine learning were combined to predict cytomegalovirus infection status. Typing coverage varied by locus: about 620-640 donors for A, B, C, DRB1 and DQB1; more than 500 for DQA1; more than 600 for DPA1; under 490 for DPB1. To study patterns of TCR occurrence, a later analysis re-analyzed previously published TCR beta repertoires from 500 to 850 donors and added high-resolution HLA genotyping. Every repertoire in the discovery cohort had been generated on one and the same sequencing platform. Roughly five DR-DQ haplotypes were treated as single units for association and clustering because of strong linkage in the cohort. Class I and class II HLA loci were covered by the typing at four-digit resolution. Donor age, sex, ethnicity and CMV serostatus were compiled alongside the repertoire data. A later genetic analysis used genome-wide SNP genotypes for about three fifths of the 666 donors, treating that subset as a discovery cohort.

Receptor amplification or capture employed the immunoSEQ multiplex PCR assay. A mixture of 60 forward primers for TCR Vbeta segments and 13 reverse primers for TCR Jbeta segments was used in the multiplex PCR. Amplification of the CDR3 region of rearranged TCR beta genes was performed with a multiplex PCR assay on genomic DNA. Amplified TCR beta libraries were sequenced as 87-base-pair reads on the Illumina HiSeq System. The published analysis was carried out like this. Across the roughly 640 repertoires, a later analysis counted approximately 75 million unique TCR beta chains, roughly 11 million of which were shared by at least two donors. To remove PCR and sequencing errors, raw reads were error-corrected and collapsed into unique sequences using a nearest-neighbor algorithm that merged closely related sequences. CDR3 sequences were aligned to IMGT reference sequences to assign V, D and J gene segments. For a sequence to be retained, a match of at least six nucleotides to both a V gene segment and a J gene segment was required. Rearrangements were called productive when the CDR3 lacked stop codons and stayed in frame with V and J; all others were non-productive. Following IMGT convention, CDR3 was defined as the stretch from the second conserved V-encoded cysteine to the conserved J-encoded phenylalanine. In an earlier analysis of 587 of the donors, sequences lacking an unambiguous match to a single V gene segment were excluded. An earlier analysis of 587 of the donors called V segments functional above 56.7% productive rearrangements and segregating when the between-donor standard deviation exceeded 5%. A statistical classification framework was built for diagnosing cytomegalovirus status from the catalog of TCR beta chain sequences. In a later analysis, TCR nucleotide sequences were compared against IMGT/GENE-DB human TR gene sequences so that V and J genes could be assigned. A later analysis assigned CDR3 sequences and most-parsimonious VDJ recombination scenarios with the TCRdist pipeline. In a later analysis, each TCR beta chain was defined by its CDR3 amino acid sequence together with its V-gene family, and reads without a unique V-gene family were excluded. A later analysis removed nearly 600 highly shared, low-generation-probability nucleotide sequences to deal with suspected cross-contamination and a sequencing artifact. In a later analysis, a clonal expansion index was calculated for each public chain from normalized within-repertoire ranks of inferred template counts. Generation probabilities in a later analysis came from a VDJ recombination model fitted to out-of-frame rearrangements, and those results were checked against IGoR. In a later analysis, hypergeometric tests were used to score TCR-TCR, TCR-HLA and TCR-CMV co-occurrence, with a repertoire-size bias correction applied to TCR pairs. A later analysis estimated false discovery rates by permuting HLA or CMV assignments 20 times. In a later analysis, co-occurring TCRs were grouped with DBSCAN, and TCRdist sequence similarity was added when clustering was performed within HLA-allele-positive subsets. For co-occurrence clustering, repertoires with fewer than 30,000 or more than 120,000 public chains were excluded, along with roughly 5 repertoires with anomalous nucleotide sharing. TCRdb provides this immuneACCESS table in a form limited to in-frame rearrangements. Some clones are lacking; in checked studies, under half of them reflect an unresolved V gene, and why the rest are absent is not known. V and J calls and clone size are as listed in that table; D and trimming were resolved from the DNA. The sample contains fewer than 75,000 clones, around 85% of them found a single time. 2.5% to 3.5% of the sample is taken by the ten largest.

In total, about 650 healthy bone marrow donors made up the cohort. All cohort members were sampled while nominally healthy, although unrecorded immune exposures were likely present. The donor tested CMV seronegative, placing the donor among the 350 or so seronegative members of the cohort. Each donor provided a peripheral blood sample, and peripheral blood mononuclear cells were used for TCR beta sequencing. The Qiagen DNeasy Blood Extraction Kit was used to extract genomic DNA from the blood cell samples. This clone was seen more than once but under ten times. Its antigen remains undetermined. Per-nucleotide qualities are absent, and no much larger clonotype sits a single base away. Including the terminal cysteine and phenylalanine, the CDR3 comprises 15 residues. Only CDR3 DNA remains: 45 bases, in frame from the first base. For CDR1 and CDR2, the germline V gene (reference sequence) lists SEHNR and FQNEAQ. From V the trimming removes 1 base and from J it removes 6 bases, while the gene matches leave 5 bases of the junction unaccounted for.

Study-level results and caveats: A further reported finding was that TCR beta sequences accurately predicted the HLA-A and HLA-B alleles for most subjects in the first cohort. Because some donors lacked HLA typing at each locus, the association tests relied only on the typed subset. Several of the top co-occurrence clusters appeared to be linked to parvovirus B19, influenza, CMV and Epstein-Barr virus, according to a later analysis. Compared with the roughly 710-donor mean, donors in an Asian-associated ancestry cluster had fewer N-insertions in productive TCRs, according to a later genetic analysis. Linkage disequilibrium might explain the correlated functional status among segregating V segments, but an unknown experimental factor could not be ruled out. The earlier analysis of around 600 of the donors excluded around 17 rarely observed V segments, including chromosome 9 orphons, because counts were too low. The sequencing pipeline was judged likely to have produced a cluster of highly shared sequence variants as a technical artifact. An earlier analysis of some 560 of the donors showed that most TCR beta V segments appeared in productive rearrangements either about 90% or about 30% of the time, which broadly matched IMGT annotations. Strong co-occurrence of HLA alleles, especially DR and DQ, made assigning TCR associations to individual alleles difficult. According to a later analysis, TCR association rates differed among HLA loci, with DRB1 alleles showing the most associated TCRs and HLA-C alleles showing the fewest. In vitro tests confirmed that a few of the cytomegalovirus-associated TCR beta chains recognize cytomegalovirus antigens. Some IMGT-functional V segments, including TRBV6-2 and TRBV6-3, could not be distinguished by the 87-base-pair reads and were therefore excluded. According to the authors, the approach could potentially be generalized to other disease states and immunological phenotypes. The only immune exposure information available for the cohort was CMV serostatus. The study listed 150 to 200 TCR beta chains as associated with cytomegalovirus. A later analysis associated 15,000 or so TCR beta sequences with specific HLA alleles at a false discovery rate of 0.05. In this cohort, only TCR beta chains were sequenced, and detectable features were limited by the absence of alpha or paired-chain data. Most TCR sequences were seen in very few donors, while some public TCRs were found in many individuals. The classifier was reported to diagnose cytomegalovirus status with high specificity and sensitivity in both the original and validation cohorts. In a later analysis, most CMV-associated TCR beta chains were found to appear HLA-restricted, with HLA associations seemingly driven largely by CMV exposure. Compared with equally common non-associated chains, HLA-associated TCR beta chains in a later analysis were more clonally expanded and had lower generation probabilities. An association between a missense DCLRE1C variant and V-gene and J-gene trimming of TCR beta chains was found in a later genetic analysis and replicated in an independent cohort. The presence/absence analyses assumed that sequencing depth was roughly uniform across donors, and that assumption may not be true.

This clonotype originated in a woman aged 25 to 39 in good health and CMV-seronegative. In this chain, TRBV7-9 is recombined with TRBJ2-2; TRBD1 matches 7 bases in the middle. Material: PBMCs. The CDR3 protein sequence reads: CASSLEGGQAGELFF. In nucleotide form, the sequence is TGTGCCAGCAGCTTAGAAGGGGGCCAGGCCGGGGAGCTGTTTTTT.